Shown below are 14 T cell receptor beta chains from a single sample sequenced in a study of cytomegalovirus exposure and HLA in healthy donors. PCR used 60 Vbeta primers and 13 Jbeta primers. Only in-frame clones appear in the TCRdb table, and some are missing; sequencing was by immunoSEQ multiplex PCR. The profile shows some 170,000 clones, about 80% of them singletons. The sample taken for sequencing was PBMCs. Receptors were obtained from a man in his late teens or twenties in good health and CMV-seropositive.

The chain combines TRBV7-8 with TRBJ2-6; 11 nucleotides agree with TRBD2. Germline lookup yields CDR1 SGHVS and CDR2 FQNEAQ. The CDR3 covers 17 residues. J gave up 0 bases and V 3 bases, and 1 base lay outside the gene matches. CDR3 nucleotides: TGTGCCAGCAGCTTCGGGACTAGCGGCTCTGGGGCCAACGTCCTGACTTTC. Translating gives CASSFGTSGSGANVLTF.

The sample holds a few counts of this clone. DNA for the CDR3: TGTGCCAGTAGTCCCGGTCATCCGGCAACTAATGAAAAACTGTTTTTT. Translated, it gives CASSPGHPATNEKLFF. The V call is TRBV19, the J call TRBJ1-4; D uncertain. The V gene lost 5 bases and the J gene lost 0 bases, with 13 bases spanning the gap. The CDR3 sequence is 16 residues long. CDR1 and CDR2 (germline): LNHDA, SQIVND (reference sequence).

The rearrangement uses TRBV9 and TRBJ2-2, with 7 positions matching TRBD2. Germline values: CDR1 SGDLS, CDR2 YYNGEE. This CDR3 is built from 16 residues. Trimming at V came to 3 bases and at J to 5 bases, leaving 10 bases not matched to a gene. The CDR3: CASSAQGGGVTGELFF. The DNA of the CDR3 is TGTGCCAGCAGCGCCCAGGGTGGGGGGGTGACCGGGGAGCTGTTTTTT.

The CDR3 here is CASSLPTGQLNEQFF. The CDR3 DNA follows: TGCGCCAGCAGCTTACCGACAGGGCAACTCAATGAGCAGTTCTTC. The chain couples TRBV5-1 to TRBJ2-1; 7 bases map to TRBD1. Germline CDR1 and CDR2: SGHRS and YFSETQ. The CDR3 extends over 15 amino acids. With V trimmed by 2 bases and J by 6 bases, 8 bases remained unmatched.

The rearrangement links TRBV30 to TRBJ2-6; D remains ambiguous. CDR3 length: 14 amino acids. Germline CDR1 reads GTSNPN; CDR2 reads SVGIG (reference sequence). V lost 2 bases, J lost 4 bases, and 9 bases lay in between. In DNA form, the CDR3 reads TGTGCCTGGAGTCTGGGCCCAGGGGCCAACGTCCTGACTTTC. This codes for CAWSLGPGANVLTF.

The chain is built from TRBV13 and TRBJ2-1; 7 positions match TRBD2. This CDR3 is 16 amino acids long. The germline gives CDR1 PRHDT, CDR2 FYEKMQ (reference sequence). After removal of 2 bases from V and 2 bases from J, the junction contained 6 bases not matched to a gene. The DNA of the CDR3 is TGTGCCAGCAGCTTATACGGGAGGAGAGCCTACAATGAGCAGTTCTTC. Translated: CASSLYGRRAYNEQFF. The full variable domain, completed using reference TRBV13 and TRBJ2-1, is AAGVIQSPRHLIKEKRETATLKCYPIPRHDTVYWYQQGPGQDPQFLISFYEKMQSDKGSIPDRFSAQQFSDYHSELNMSSLELGDSALYFCASSLYGRRAYNEQFFGPGTRLTVL.

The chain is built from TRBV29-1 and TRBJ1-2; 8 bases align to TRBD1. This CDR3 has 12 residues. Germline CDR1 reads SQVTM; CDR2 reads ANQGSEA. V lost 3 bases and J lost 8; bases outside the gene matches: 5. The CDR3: CSVDPGGWGYTF. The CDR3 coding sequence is TGCAGCGTTGATCCAGGGGGCTGGGGCTACACCTTC.

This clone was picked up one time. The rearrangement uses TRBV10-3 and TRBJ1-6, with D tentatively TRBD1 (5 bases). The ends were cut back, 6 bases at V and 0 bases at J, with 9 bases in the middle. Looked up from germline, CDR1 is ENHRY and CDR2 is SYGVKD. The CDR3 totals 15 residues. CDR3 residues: CAISQGGSYNSPLHF. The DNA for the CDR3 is TGTGCCATCAGCCAGGGTGGCTCCTATAATTCACCCCTCCACTTT.

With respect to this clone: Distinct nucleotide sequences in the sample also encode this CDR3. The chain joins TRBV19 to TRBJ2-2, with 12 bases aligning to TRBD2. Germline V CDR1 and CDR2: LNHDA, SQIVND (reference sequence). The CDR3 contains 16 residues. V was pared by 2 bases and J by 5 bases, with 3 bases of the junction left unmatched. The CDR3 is CASSIRLAGGTGELFF. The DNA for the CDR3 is TGTGCCAGTAGTATACGGCTAGCGGGAGGGACCGGGGAGCTGTTTTTT.

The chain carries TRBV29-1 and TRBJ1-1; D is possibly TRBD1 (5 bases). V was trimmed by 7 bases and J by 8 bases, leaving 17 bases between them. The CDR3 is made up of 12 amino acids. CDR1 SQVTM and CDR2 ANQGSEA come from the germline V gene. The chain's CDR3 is CSAQRAREEAFF. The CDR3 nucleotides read TGCAGCGCTCAGCGGGCCAGGGAGGAAGCTTTCTTT. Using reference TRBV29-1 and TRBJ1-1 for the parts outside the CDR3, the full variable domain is SAVISQKPSRDICQRGTSLTIQCQVDSQVTMMFWYRQQPGQSLTLIATANQGSEATYESGFVIDKFPISRPNLTFSTLTVSNMSPEDSSIYLCSAQRAREEAFFGQGTRLTVV.

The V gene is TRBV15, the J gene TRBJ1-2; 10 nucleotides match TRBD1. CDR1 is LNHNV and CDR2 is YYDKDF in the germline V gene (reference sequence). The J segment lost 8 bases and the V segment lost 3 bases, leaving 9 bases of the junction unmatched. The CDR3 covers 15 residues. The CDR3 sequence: CATSSRDRGAMGYTF. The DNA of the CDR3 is TGTGCCACCAGCAGCCGGGACAGGGGCGCAATGGGCTACACCTTC. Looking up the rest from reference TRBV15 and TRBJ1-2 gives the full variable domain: DAMVIQNPRYQVTQFGKPVTLSCSQTLNHNVMYWYQQKSSQAPKLLFHYYDKDFNNEADTPDNFQSRRPNTSFCFLDIRSPGLGDTAMYLCATSSRDRGAMGYTFGSGTRLTVV.

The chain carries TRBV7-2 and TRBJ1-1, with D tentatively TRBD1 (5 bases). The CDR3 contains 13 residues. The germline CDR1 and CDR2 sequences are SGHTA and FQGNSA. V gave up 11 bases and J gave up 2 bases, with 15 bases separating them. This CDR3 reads CACRGNLNTEAFF. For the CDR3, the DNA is TGTGCCTGTAGGGGTAACCTAAACACTGAAGCTTTCTTT.

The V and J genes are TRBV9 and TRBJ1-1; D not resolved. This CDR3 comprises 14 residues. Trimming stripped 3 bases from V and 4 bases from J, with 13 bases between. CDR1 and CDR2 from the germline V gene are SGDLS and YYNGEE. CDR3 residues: CASSERGVSTEAFF. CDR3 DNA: TGTGCCAGCAGCGAGCGCGGGGTTAGCACTGAAGCTTTCTTT.

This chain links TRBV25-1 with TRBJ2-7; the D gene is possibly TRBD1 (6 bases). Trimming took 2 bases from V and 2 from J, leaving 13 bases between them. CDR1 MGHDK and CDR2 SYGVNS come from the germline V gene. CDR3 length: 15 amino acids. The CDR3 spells CASSEGGRNTYEQYF. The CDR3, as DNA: TGTGCCAGCAGTGAAGGGGGCCGAAATACCTACGAGCAGTACTTC.